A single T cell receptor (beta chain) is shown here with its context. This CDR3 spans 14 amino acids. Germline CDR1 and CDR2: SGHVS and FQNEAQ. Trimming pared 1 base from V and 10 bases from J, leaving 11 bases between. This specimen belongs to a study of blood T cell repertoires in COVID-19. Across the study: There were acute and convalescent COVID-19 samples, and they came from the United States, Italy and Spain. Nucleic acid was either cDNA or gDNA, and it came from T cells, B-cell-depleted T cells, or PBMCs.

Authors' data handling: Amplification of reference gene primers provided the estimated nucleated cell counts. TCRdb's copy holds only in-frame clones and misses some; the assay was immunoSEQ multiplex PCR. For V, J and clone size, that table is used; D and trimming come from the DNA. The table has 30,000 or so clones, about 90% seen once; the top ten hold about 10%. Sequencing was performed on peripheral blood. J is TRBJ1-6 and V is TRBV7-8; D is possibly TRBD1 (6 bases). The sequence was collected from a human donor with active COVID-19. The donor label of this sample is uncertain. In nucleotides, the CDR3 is TGTGCCAGCAGCTTAGGAGGGACAACCTCACCCCTCCACTTT. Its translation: CASSLGGTTSPLHF.